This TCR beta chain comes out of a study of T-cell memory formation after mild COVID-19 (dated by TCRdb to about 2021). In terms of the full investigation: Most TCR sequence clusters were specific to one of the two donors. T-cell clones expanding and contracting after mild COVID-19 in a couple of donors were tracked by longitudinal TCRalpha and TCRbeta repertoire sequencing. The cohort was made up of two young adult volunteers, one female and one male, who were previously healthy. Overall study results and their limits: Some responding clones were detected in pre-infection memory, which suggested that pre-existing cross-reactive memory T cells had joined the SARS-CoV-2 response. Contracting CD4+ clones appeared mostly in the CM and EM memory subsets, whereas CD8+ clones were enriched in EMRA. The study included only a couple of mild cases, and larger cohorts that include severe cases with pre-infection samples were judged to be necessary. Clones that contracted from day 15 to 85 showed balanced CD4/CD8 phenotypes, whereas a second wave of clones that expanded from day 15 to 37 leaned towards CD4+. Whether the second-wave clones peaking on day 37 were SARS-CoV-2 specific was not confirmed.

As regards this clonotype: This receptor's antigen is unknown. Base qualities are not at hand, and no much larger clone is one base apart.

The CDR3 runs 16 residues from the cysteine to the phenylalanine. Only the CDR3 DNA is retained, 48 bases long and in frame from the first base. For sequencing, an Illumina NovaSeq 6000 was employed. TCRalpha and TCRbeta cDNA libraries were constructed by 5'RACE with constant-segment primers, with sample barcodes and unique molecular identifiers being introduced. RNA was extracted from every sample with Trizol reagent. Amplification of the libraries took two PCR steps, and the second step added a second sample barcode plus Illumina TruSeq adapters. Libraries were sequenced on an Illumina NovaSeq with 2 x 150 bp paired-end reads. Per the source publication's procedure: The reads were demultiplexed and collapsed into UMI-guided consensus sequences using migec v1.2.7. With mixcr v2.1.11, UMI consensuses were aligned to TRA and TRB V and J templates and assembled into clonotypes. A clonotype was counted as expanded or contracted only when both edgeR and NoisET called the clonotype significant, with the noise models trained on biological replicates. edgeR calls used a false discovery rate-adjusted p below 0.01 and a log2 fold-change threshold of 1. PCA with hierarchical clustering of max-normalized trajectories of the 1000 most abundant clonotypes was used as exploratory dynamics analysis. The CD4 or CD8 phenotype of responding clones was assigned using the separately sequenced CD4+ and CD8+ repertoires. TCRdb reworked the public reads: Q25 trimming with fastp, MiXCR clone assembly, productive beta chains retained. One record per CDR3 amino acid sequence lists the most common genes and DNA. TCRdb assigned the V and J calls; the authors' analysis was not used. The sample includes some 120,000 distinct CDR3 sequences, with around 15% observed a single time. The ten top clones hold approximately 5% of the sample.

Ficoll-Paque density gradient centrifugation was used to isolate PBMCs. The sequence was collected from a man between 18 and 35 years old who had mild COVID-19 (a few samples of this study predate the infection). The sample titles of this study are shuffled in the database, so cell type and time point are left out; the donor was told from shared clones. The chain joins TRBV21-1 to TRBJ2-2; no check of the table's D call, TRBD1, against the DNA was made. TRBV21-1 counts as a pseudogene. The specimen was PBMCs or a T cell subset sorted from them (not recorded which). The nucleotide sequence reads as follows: TGTGCCAGCAGCAAGTGGGACACAACGAACACCGGGGAGCTGTTTTTT. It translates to CASSKWDTTNTGELFF.